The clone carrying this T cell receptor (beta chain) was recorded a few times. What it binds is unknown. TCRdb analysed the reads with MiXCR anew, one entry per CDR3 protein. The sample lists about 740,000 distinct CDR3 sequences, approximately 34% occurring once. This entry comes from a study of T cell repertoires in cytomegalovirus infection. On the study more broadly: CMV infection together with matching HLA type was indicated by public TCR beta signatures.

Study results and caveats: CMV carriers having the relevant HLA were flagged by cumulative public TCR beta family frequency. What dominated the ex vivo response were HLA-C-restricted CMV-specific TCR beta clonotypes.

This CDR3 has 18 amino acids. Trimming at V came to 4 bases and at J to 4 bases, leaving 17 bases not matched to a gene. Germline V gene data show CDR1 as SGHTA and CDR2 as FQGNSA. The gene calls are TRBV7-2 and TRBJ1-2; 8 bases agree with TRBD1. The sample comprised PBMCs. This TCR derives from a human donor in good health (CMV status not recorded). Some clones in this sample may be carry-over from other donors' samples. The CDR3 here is CASSSKRDRPHTTYGYTF. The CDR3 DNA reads TGTGCCAGCAGCTCAAAAAGGGACAGGCCTCATACTACCTATGGCTACACCTTC.